This T cell receptor (beta chain) derives from a study of CD4 T cells in relation to SARS-CoV-2 and coronaviruses. Study summary: No peptide or an HIV-1 Nef peptide pool served as negative control.

Study-level points and caveats: SARS-CoV-2-driven expansion was significantly weaker in crossreactive than monoreactive clones.

As regards this clone: What it binds is unknown.

The data were produced by immunoSEQ multiplex PCR, yet TCRdb's version contains in-frame clones alone and is incomplete. The sample has some 27,000 clones, 74% seen once. Before the COVID-19 pandemic, during about 2010-2019, CD4+ T cells were taken from unexposed donors. Isolation of CD4+ T cells took place after less than 13 days in culture. Unexposed-donor CD4+ T cells were probed with SARS-CoV-2 S/N and four cold-coronavirus spikes, cells permitting. The source material was CD4+ T cells from PBMCs, cultured in vitro. This clonotype originated in a human donor in good health.

The CDR3 DNA is TGTGCCAGCAGCTTAGAGGGACTAGCGGGAGCAGATACGCAGTATTTT. Protein: CASSLEGLAGADTQYF. The rearrangement links TRBV11-2 to TRBJ2-3, with 14 bases fitting TRBD2. J lost 4 bases, V lost 0 bases, and 0 bases had no gene match. The CDR3 loop spans 16 amino acids. In germline, CDR1 is SGHAT, CDR2 FQNNGV.